This entry is about one T cell receptor (beta chain). The record originates from a study of technical replicates of blood from a few donors. The V end lost 3 bases, the J end lost 7 bases, and 12 bases lay between the germline ends. Germline V gives CDR1 MGHDK, CDR2 SYGVNS. The CDR3 loop spans 13 amino acids. The repertoire was sequenced with immunoSEQ multiplex PCR; TCRdb's copy has only in-frame clones and lacks some. The sample has 75,000 to 95,000 clones, around nine tenths seen once; the top ten hold approximately 0.27%. The source material was T cells isolated from PBMCs. This rearrangement joins TRBV25-1 to TRBJ1-1, with D perhaps matching TRBD1 (5 bases). This TCR derives from a human donor in good health. The CDR3 sequence: CASSERTRGEAFF. CDR3 nucleotides: TGTGCCAGCAGTGAGAGAACAAGGGGTGAAGCTTTCTTT.